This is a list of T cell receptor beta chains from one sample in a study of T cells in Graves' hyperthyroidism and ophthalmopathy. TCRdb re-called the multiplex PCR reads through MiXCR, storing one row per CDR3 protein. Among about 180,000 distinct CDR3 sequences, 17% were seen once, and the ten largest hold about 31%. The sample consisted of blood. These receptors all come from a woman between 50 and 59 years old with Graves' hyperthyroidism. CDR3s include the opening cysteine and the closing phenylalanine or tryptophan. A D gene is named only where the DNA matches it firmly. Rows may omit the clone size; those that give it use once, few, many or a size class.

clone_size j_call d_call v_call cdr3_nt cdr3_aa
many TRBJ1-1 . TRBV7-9 TGTGCCAGCAGCTTAGTCCGGACAGACATGAACACTGAAGCTTTCTTT CASSLVRTDMNTEAFF
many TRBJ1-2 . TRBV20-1 TGCAGTGCTAGAGGATTACCCAACTATGGCTACACCTTC CSARGLPNYGYTF
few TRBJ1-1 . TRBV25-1 TGTGCCAGCAGTGTCCAGGGGATAGGGAACACTGAAGCTTTCTTT CASSVQGIGNTEAFF
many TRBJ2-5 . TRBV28 TGTGCCAGCGGAACTAGTCTCCAAGAGACCCAGTACTTC CASGTSLQETQYF
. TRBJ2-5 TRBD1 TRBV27 TGTGCCAGCAGTACGCCCGGGACAGGGGGCAGAGAGACCCAGTACTTC CASSTPGTGGRETQYF
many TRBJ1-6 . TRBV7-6 TGTGCCAGCAGCTTAGACAGGGTCTCTACACCCCTCCACTTT CASSLDRVSTPLHF
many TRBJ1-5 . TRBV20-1 TGCAGTGCTAGCGCTAGCAATCAGCCCCAGCATTTT CSASASNQPQHF
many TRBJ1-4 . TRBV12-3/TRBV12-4 TGTGCCAGCAGTTTTGGAAATGAAAAACTGTTTTTT CASSFGNEKLFF
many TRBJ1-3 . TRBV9 TGTGCCAGCAGCGTAGCAGGGGCTGGAAACACCATATATTTT CASSVAGAGNTIYF
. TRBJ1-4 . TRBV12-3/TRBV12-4 TGTGCCAGCAGTCCCCAGGGGCGAAATGAAAAACTGTTTTTT CASSPQGRNEKLFF
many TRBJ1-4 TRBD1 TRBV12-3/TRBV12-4 TGTGCCAGCAAAACAGGGGGCAGAGGAAAACTGTTTTTT CASKTGGRGKLFF
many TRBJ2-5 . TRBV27 TGTGCCAGCAGTTCGTTTGAGACCCAGTACTTC CASSSFETQYF
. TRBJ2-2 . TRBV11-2 TGTGCCAGCAGCCTAGGAGCAGCCGGGGAGCTGTTTTTT CASSLGAAGELFF
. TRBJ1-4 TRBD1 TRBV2 TGTGCCAGCATGCTCCCCCCGGACAGGCCGTTGGTATCAAAACTGTTTTTT CASMLPPDRPLVSKLFF
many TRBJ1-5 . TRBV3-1 TGTGCCAGCAGCCAAGGGGATCCGGGCAATCAGCCCCAGCATTTT CASSQGDPGNQPQHF
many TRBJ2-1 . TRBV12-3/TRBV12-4 TGTGCCAGCAGTTACCCCCAGGACAGCCAAGGTGGGCAGTTCTTC CASSYPQDSQGGQFF
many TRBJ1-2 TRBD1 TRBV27 TGTGCCAGCAGTTCCACCGGGACAGGGGGCGGCTACACCTTC CASSSTGTGGGYTF
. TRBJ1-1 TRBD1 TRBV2 TGTGCCAGCTGCACGGACAGGGCAAGGACTGAAGCTTTCTTT CASCTDRARTEAFF
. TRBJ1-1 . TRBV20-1 TGCGGTGCCAGTAGGGGCCCTGAAGCTTTCTTT CGASRGPEAFF
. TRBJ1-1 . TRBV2 TGTGCCAGCTCTTCGGAGTTTGAAGCTTTCTTT CASSSEFEAFF
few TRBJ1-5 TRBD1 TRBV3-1 TGTGCCAGCAGCCTCGAACAGGGGTATCAGCCCCAGCATTTT CASSLEQGYQPQHF
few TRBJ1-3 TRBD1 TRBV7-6 TGTGCCAGCAGCCGGCCGGGACAGGGACACACCATATATTTT CASSRPGQGHTIYF
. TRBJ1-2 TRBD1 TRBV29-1 TGCAGCGTTGAGGGGGGAACAGGGGAAATTAACTATGGCTACACCTTC CSVEGGTGEINYGYTF
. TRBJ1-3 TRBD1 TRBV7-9 TGTGCCAGCAGCCAGGACAGGTTCTCTGGAAACACCATATATTTT CASSQDRFSGNTIYF
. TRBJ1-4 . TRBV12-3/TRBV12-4 TGTGCCAGCAGTCCCCAAGCTAGTAGTAATGAAAAACTGTTTTTT CASSPQASSNEKLFF
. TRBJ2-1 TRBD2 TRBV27 TGTGCCAGCAGCTACTTAGCGGGACAGCAGTTCTTC CASSYLAGQQFF
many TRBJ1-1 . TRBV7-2 TGTGCCAGCGGCAGATCTCGCACTGAAGCTTTCTTT CASGRSRTEAFF
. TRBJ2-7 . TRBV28 TGTGCCAGCCCCTCGGGGAACGAGCAGTACTTC CASPSGNEQYF
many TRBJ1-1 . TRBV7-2 TGTGCCAGCAGCTTTCTAGATGAAGCTTTCTTT CASSFLDEAFF
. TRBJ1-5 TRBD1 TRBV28 TGTGCCAGCAGTCCTACAACAGGGGGCCCTTTCAATCAGCCCCAGCATTTT CASSPTTGGPFNQPQHF
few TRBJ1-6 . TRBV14 TGTGCCAGCAGCCAGCAGAGCTCCTATAATTCACCCCTCCACTTT CASSQQSSYNSPLHF
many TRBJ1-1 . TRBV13 TGTGCCAGCAGCCCAGGATCCACTGAAGCTTTCTTT CASSPGSTEAFF
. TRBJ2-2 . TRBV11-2 TGTGCCAGCAGCCCTCACGGACTTGAAAACACCAGGGAGCTGTTTTTT CASSPHGLENTRELFF
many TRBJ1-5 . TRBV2 TGTGCCAGCAGTGTGCGGAGGGCTCAGCCCCAGCATTTT CASSVRRAQPQHF
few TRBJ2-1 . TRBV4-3 TGCGCCAGCAGCCAAGACCGAAACCGGGACGATATCTCCTACAATGAGCAGTTCTTC CASSQDRNRDDISYNEQFF
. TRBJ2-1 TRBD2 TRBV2 TGTGCCAGCTGGGGGGAATCTAGCGGGAGGGACAATGAGCAGTTCTTC CASWGESSGRDNEQFF
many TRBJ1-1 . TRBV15 TGTGCCACCGCAGACCGGGGCTACACTGAAGCTTTCTTT CATADRGYTEAFF
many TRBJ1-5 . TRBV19 TGTGCCAGTAGTATAGTTGCAGGGGTGGGGCAGCCCCAGCATTTT CASSIVAGVGQPQHF
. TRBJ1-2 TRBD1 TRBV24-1 TGTGCCACCAGTGATCCACAGGGGGTAGACTATGGCTACACCTTC CATSDPQGVDYGYTF
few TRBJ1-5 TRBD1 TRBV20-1 TGCAGTGCTAGGCGACAGGGGGTAGGGAATCAGCCCCAGCATTTT CSARRQGVGNQPQHF
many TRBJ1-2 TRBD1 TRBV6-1 TGTGCCAGCGGAGACAGGGACAACTATGGCTACACCTTC CASGDRDNYGYTF
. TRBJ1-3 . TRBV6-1 TGTGCCACCTCCCCGACACTCTTCTCTGGAAACACCATATATTTT CATSPTLFSGNTIYF
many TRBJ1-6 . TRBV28 TGTGCCAGCAGTTCTCTCCAGGGGACGACAGATTCACCCCTCCACTTT CASSSLQGTTDSPLHF